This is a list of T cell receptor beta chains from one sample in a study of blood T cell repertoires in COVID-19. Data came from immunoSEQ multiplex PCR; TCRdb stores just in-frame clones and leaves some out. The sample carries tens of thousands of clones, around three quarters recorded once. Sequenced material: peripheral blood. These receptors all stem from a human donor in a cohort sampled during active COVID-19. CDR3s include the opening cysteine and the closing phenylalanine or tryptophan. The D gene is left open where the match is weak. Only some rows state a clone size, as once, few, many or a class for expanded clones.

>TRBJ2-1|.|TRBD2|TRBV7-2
TGTGCCAGCAGCTCTGGGACTAGCCGGAATGAGCAGTTCTTC
CASSSGTSRNEQFF
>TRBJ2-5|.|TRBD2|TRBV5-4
TGTGCCAGCAGCTTAGCGGGAGGGCATGAGACCCAGTACTTC
CASSLAGGHETQYF
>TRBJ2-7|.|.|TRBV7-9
TGTGCCAGCGGATCCGATATGATCGGTAGCGGCTCCCCGGGGGAGCAGTACTTC
CASGSDMIGSGSPGEQYF
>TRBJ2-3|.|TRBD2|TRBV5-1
TGCGCCAGCAGCTACCCCGCGGGAGCTCCAGATACGCAGTATTTT
CASSYPAGAPDTQYF
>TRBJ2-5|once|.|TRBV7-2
TGTGCCAGCAGCCTACCATCACAAGAGACCCAGTACTTC
CASSLPSQETQYF
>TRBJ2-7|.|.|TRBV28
TGTGCCAGCAGTTCAGCGGCACCGAGTTACGAGCAGTACTTC
CASSSAAPSYEQYF
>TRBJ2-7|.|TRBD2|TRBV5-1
TGCGCCAGCAGCTTGGGGCTAGCGGGGGGAAGCTCCTACGAGCAGTACTTC
CASSLGLAGGSSYEQYF
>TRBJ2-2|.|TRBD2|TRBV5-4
TGTGCCAGCAGCTTTCCTACTAGCGCCAACACCGGGGAGCTGTTTTTT
CASSFPTSANTGELFF
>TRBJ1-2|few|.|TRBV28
TGTGCCAGCAGTCACCCTCGACAGGCTATCTATGGCTACACCTTC
CASSHPRQAIYGYTF
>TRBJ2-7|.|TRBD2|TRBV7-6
TGTGCCAGCAGCATGATAGCGGGAGCGTCCTACGAGCAGTACTTC
CASSMIAGASYEQYF
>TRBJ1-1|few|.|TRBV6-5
TGTGCCAGCAGAGATATAAACAAAAACACTGAAGCTTTCTTT
CASRDINKNTEAFF
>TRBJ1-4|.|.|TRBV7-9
TGTGCCAGCAGTCTCGAAGGGGGACCCCATGAAAAACTGTTTTTT
CASSLEGGPHEKLFF
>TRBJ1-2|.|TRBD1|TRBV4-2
TGTGCCAGCAGCCAGCCCGGGACAGGTTCCTACACCTTC
CASSQPGTGSYTF
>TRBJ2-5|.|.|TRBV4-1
TGCGCCAGCAGCCAAGGAACAGGGTCGGGCCAAGAGACCCAGTACTTC
CASSQGTGSGQETQYF
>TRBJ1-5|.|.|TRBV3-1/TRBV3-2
TGTGCCAGCAGCCAAGATCTGAATCAGCCCCAGCATTTT
CASSQDLNQPQHF
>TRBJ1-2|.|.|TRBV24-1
TGTGCCACCAGTGATTTGGCGGGGTCCCATGGCTACACCTTC
CATSDLAGSHGYTF
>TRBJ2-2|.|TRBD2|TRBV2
TGTGCCAGCAAAATGAGGTCTAGCGGGAGCGCCGGGGAGCTGTTTTTT
CASKMRSSGSAGELFF
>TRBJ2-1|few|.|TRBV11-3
TGTGCCAGCAGCTTAGGACTCGTAAGCAATGAGCAGTTCTTC
CASSLGLVSNEQFF
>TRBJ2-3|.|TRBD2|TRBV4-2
TGTGCCAGCAGTCCACGACTAGCGGGAGGAACAGATACGCAGTATTTT
CASSPRLAGGTDTQYF
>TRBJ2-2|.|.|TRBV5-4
TGTGCCAGCAGCTTGGCCAACCAGGGGTGGCCCGGGGAGCTGTTTTTT
CASSLANQGWPGELFF
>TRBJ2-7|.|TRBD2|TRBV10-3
TGTGCCATCAGTGAAGGGACTAGCGAGAGCTCCTACGAGCAGTACTTC
CAISEGTSESSYEQYF
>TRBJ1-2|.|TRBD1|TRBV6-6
TGTGCCAGCAGTTACTACGGATCGACAGGGGACTATGGCTACACCTTC
CASSYYGSTGDYGYTF
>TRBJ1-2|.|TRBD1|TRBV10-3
TGTGCCATCAAAAGCGGACAGGGGGTGAACTATGGCTACACCTTC
CAIKSGQGVNYGYTF
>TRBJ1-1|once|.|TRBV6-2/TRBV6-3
TGTGCCAGCAGTTACCCCATAGCGAACACTGAAGCTTTCTTT
CASSYPIANTEAFF
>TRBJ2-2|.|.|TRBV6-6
TGTGCCAGCAGTTACCCAACACAGAACACCGGGGAGCTGTTTTTT
CASSYPTQNTGELFF
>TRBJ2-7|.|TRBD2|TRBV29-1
TGCAGCGTGAAAGTAGCGGGAGGGCCTTTCGACGAGCAGTACTTC
CSVKVAGGPFDEQYF
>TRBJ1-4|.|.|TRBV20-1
TGCAGTGTAGCGACCGTTGAAAAACTGTTTTTT
CSVATVEKLFF
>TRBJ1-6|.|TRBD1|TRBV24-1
TGTGCCACCAGTGCAGGGGACAGGGGCTCACCCCTCCACTTT
CATSAGDRGSPLHF
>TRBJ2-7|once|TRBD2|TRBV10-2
TGCGCCAGCAGTGAGAGGGTAGCGGGAGGAGTAGGGGAGCAGTACTTC
CASSERVAGGVGEQYF
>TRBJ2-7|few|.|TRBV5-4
TGTGCCAGCAGCCCCGGCGGGGCCCGGTACGAGCAGTACTTC
CASSPGGARYEQYF
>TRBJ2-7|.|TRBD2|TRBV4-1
TGCGCCAGCAGCCAAGGGAGACTAGCGGGAGGAAGATACGAGCAGTACTTC
CASSQGRLAGGRYEQYF
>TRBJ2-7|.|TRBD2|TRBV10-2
TGCGCCACCCTCCAACGGGCGGGGAGCAGCGGGAGTCCCCACGAGCAGTACTTC
CATLQRAGSSGSPHEQYF
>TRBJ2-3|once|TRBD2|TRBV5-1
TGCGCCAGCAGCTTCGGACTAGAGGCCGATACGCAGTATTTT
CASSFGLEADTQYF
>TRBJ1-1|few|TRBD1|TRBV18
TGTGCCAGCTCACCCTACGGACAGGGGGTGTCTTACACTGAAGCTTTCTTT
CASSPYGQGVSYTEAFF
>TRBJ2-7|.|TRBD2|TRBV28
TGTGCCAGCTCTACGGGGAGCGGGGGGGGCTACGAGCAGTACTTC
CASSTGSGGGYEQYF
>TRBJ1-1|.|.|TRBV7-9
TGTGCCAGCAGCTTAGGGCAGTTGAACACTGAAGCTTTCTTT
CASSLGQLNTEAFF
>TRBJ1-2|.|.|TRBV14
TGTGCCAGCAGCCAAGACATTAACTATGGCTACACCTTC
CASSQDINYGYTF
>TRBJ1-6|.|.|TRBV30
TGTGCCTGGAGTGTACGTTCTGGGGGGCGGGAGAATTCACCCCTCCACTTT
CAWSVRSGGRENSPLHF
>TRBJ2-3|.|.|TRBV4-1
TGCGCCAGCAGCCTCTCACTAGTTCTCCAAACAGATACGCAGTATTTT
CASSLSLVLQTDTQYF
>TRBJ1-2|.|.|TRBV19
TGTGCCAGTAGTATACGGGGGTGGGATGGCTACACCTTC
CASSIRGWDGYTF
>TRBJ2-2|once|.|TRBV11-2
TGTGCCAGCAGCTTTGGCAGTAACACCGGGGAGCTGTTTTTT
CASSFGSNTGELFF
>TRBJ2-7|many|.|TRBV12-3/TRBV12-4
TGTGCCAGCAGAGGACTAAACGCGGACGAGCAGTACTTC
CASRGLNADEQYF
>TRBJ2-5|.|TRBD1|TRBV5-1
TGCGCCAGCTTTAGAGACGGGACAGGGGCGTCGGAGACCCAGTACTTC
CASFRDGTGASETQYF
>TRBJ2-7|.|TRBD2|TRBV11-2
TGTGCCAGCAGCTTAGGGCGGGGGACCTACGAGCAGTACTTC
CASSLGRGTYEQYF
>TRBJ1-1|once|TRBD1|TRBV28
TGTGCCAGCAGTTCAGGGGAAACAGGGGGCGGCAAAGCTTTCTTT
CASSSGETGGGKAFF
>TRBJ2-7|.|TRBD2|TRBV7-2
TGTGCCAGCAGCTTAGAAGGGTCTAGCGGGAGGGAGCAGTACTTC
CASSLEGSSGREQYF
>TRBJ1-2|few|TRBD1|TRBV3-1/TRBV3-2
TGTGCCAGCAGACATACAGGGGGTATCAACTATGGCTACACCTTC
CASRHTGGINYGYTF
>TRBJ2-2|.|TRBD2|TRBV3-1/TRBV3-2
TGTGCCAGCAGCCATCGTGTGGGTAGCGGGAGGGCCGCGGGCACCGGGGAGCTGTTTTTT
CASSHRVGSGRAAGTGELFF
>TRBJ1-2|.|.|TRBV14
TGTGCCAGCAGCCATCGAGGTTCTAACTATGGCTACACCTTC
CASSHRGSNYGYTF
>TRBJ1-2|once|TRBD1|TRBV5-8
TGTGCCAGCAGCCTTGGACAGGAATACTATGGCTACACCTTC
CASSLGQEYYGYTF
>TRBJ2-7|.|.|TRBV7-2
TGTGCCAGCAGCTTAGGAGTCTCCCCCACCTACGAGCAGTACTTC
CASSLGVSPTYEQYF
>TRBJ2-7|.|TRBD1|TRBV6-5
TGTGCCAGCAGTTACACGGGACAGCCTCTAGAGCAGTACTTC
CASSYTGQPLEQYF
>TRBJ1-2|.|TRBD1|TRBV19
TGTGCCAGTAGTGAGGGGGCCCGAGGCTATGGCTACACCTTC
CASSEGARGYGYTF
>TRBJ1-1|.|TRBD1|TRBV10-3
TGTGCCATCACCCCGACAGGGGAAACTGAAGCTTTCTTT
CAITPTGETEAFF
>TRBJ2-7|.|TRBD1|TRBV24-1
TGTGCCACCAGTGATGTCCTCGACAGGGAACTGTACTTC
CATSDVLDRELYF
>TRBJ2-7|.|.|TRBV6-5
TGTGCCAGCCGCAGGGAACCCGATACCTACGAGCAGTACTTC
CASRREPDTYEQYF
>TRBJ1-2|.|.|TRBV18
TGTGCCAGCTCCGCCGAGGGAGAACCTTTCTATGGCTACACCTTC
CASSAEGEPFYGYTF
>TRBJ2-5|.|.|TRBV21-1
TGTGCCAGCAGCAAATTCTTAGCGGATAATCAGTACTTC
CASSKFLADNQYF
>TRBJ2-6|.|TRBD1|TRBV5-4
TGTGCCAGCAGCCGCACAGGGGGCAGGGGGGCCAACGTCCTGACTTTC
CASSRTGGRGANVLTF
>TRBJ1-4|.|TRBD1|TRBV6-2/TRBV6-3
TGTGCCAGCAGTTACAGGACAGGGGGAAATGAAAAACTGTTTTTT
CASSYRTGGNEKLFF